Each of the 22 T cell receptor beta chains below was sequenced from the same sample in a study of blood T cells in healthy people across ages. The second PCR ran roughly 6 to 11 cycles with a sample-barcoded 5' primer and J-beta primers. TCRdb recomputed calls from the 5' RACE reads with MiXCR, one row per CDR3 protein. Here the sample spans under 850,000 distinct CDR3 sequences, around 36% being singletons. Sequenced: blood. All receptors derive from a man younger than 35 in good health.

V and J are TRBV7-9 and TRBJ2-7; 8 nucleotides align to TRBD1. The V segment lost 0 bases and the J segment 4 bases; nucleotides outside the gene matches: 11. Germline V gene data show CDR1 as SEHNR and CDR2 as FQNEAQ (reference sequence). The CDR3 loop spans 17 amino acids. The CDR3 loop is CASSLALGQGGWYEQYF. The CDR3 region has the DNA TGTGCCAGCAGCTTAGCCCTCGGACAGGGCGGGTGGTACGAGCAGTACTTC.

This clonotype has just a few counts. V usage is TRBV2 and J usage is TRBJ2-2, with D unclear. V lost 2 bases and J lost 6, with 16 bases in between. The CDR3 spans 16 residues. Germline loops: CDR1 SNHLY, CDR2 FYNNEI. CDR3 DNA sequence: TGTGCCAGCAGTGAATTTCCCGGCGGTGGAGCCGGGGAGCTGTTTTTT. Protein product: CASSEFPGGGAGELFF.

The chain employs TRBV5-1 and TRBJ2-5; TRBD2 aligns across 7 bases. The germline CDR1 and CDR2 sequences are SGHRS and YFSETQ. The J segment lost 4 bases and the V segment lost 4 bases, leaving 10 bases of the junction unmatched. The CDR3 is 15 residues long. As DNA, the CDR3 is TGCGCCAGCAGCCTCGCCCAACTAGCGACAGAGACCCAGTACTTC. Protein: CASSLAQLATETQYF. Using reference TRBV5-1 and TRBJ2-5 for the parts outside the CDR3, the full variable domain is KAGVTQTPRYLIKTRGQQVTLSCSPISGHRSVSWYQQTPGQGLQFLFEYFSETQRNKGNFPGRFSGRQFSNSRSEMNVSTLELGDSALYLCASSLAQLATETQYFGPGTRLLVL.

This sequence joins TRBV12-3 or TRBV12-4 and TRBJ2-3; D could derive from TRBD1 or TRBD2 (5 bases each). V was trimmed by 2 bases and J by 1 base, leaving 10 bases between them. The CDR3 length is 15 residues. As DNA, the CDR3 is TGTGCCAGCAGTTTATGGGGGAGCGGCACAGATACGCAGTATTTT. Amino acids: CASSLWGSGTDTQYF.

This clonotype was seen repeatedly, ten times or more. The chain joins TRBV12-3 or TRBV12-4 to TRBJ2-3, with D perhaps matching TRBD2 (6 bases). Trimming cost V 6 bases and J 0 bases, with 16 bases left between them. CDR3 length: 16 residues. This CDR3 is CASSPPTLASTDTQYF. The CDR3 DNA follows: TGTGCCAGCAGCCCGCCTACCCTAGCGAGCACAGATACGCAGTATTTT.

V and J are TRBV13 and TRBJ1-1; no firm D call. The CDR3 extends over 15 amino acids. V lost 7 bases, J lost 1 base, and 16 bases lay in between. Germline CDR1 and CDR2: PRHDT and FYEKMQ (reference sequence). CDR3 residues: CASTPGCGKNTEAFF. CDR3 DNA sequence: TGTGCCAGCACCCCTGGTTGCGGCAAGAACACTGAAGCTTTCTTT.

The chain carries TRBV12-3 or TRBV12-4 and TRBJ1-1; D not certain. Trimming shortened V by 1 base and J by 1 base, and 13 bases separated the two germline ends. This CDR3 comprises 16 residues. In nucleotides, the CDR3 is TGTGCCAGCAGTTTAGGGTTGACCGGGTCGAACACTGAAGCTTTCTTT. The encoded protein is CASSLGLTGSNTEAFF.

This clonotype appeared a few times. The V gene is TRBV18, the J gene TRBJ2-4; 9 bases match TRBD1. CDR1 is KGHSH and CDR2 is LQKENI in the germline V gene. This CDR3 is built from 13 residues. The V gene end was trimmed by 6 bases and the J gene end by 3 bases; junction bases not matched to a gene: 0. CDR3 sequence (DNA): TGTGCCAGCTCGGACAGGGGCAAAAACATTCAGTACTTC. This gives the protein CASSDRGKNIQYF. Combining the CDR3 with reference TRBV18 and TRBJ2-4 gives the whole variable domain NAGVMQNPRHLVRRRGQEARLRCSPMKGHSHVYWYRQLPEEGLKFMVYLQKENIIDESGMPKERFSAEFPKEGPSILRIQQVVRGDSAAYFCASSDRGKNIQYFGAGTRLSVL.

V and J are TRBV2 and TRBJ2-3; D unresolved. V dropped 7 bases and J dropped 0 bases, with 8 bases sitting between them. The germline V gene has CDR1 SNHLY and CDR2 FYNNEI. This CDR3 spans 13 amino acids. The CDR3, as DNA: TGTGCCAGCACATTCGACAGCACAGATACGCAGTATTTT. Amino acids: CASTFDSTDTQYF.

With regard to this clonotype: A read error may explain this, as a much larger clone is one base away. The CDR3 nucleotides read TGTGCCAGCAGCGAAACACACACGGGACAGCCCTACGAGCAGTTCTTC. It translates to CASSETHTGQPYEQFF. The genes are TRBV7-9 and TRBJ2-1, with 7 bases aligning to TRBD1. The ends lost 5 bases at V and 10 bases at J; junction bases unmatched: 17. The CDR3 runs to 16 residues. CDR1 and CDR2 from the germline V gene are SEHNR and FQNEAQ (reference sequence). Full variable domain (rest looked up from reference TRBV7-9 and TRBJ2-1): DTGVSQNPRHKITKRGQNVTFRCDPISEHNRLYWYRQTLGQGPEFLTYFQNEAQLEKSRLLSDRFSAERPKGSFSTLEIQRTEQGDSAMYLCASSETHTGQPYEQFFGPGTRLTVL.

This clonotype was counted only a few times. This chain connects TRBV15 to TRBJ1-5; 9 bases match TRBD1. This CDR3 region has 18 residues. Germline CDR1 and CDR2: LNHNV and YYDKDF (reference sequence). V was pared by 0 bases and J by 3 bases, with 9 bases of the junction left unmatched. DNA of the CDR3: TGTGCCACCAGCAGAGATCCCGGACAGGGGTTCGACAATCAGCCCCAGCATTTT. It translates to CATSRDPGQGFDNQPQHF.

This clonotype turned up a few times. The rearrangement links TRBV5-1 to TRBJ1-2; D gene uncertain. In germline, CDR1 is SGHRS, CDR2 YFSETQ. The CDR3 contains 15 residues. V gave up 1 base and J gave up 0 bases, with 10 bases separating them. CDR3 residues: CASSLPQSTNYGYTF. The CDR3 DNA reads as TGCGCCAGCAGCTTGCCTCAGTCCACTAACTATGGCTACACCTTC.

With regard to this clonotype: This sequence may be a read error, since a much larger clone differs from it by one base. Here the CDR3 reads CASRITNGGHISYNEQFF. CDR3 DNA sequence: TGTGCCAGCAGAATAACTAACGGGGGCCATATCTCCTACAATGAGCAGTTCTTC. This chain connects TRBV12-3 or TRBV12-4 to TRBJ2-1; D is tentatively TRBD1 or TRBD2 (6 bases each). CDR3 length equals 18 residues. V shed 6 bases and J shed 0 bases, with 21 bases lying between them.

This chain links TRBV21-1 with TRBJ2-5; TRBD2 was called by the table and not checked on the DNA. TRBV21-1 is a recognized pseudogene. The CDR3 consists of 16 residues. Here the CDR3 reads CASSKIRDVLSWEQYF. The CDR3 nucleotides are TGTGCCAGCAGCAAGATTAGGGACGTTCTATCCTGGGAGCAGTACTTC.

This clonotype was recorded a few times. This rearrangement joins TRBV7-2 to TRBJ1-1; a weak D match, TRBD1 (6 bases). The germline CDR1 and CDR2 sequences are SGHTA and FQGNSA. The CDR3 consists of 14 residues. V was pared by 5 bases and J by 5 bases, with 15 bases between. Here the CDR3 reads CASSPPGAGTEAFF. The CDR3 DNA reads TGTGCCAGCAGCCCACCGGGGGCCGGAACTGAAGCTTTCTTT.

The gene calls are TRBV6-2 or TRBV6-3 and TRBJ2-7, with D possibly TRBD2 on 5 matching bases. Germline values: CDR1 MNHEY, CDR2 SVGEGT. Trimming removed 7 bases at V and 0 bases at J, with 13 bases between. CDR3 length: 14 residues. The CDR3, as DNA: TGTGCCAGCACCAAGGACTCGAGCTCCTACGAGCAGTACTTC. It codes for CASTKDSSSYEQYF.

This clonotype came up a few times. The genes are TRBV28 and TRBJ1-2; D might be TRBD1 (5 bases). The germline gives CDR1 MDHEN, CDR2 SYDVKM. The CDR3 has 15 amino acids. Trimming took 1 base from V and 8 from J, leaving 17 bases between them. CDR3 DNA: TGTGCCAGCAGTTTATCGGCCAGGGACGTCAAAGGCTACACCTTC. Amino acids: CASSLSARDVKGYTF.

CDR3 sequence (DNA): TGTGCCAGCAGTGGAGGGCGTACTGAAGCTTTCTTT. Translation: CASSGGRTEAFF. This sequence joins TRBV12-3 or TRBV12-4 and TRBJ1-1; D unclear. CDR3 length: 12 residues. Deletions cut 5 bases from V and 5 bases from J, with 9 bases between.

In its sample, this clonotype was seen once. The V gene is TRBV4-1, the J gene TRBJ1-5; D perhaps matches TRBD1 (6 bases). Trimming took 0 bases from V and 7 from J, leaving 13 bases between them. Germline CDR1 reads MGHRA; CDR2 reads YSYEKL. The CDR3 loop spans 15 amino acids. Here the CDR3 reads CASSQDQGREQPQHF. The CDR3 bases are TGCGCCAGCAGCCAAGATCAGGGGCGGGAACAGCCCCAGCATTTT.

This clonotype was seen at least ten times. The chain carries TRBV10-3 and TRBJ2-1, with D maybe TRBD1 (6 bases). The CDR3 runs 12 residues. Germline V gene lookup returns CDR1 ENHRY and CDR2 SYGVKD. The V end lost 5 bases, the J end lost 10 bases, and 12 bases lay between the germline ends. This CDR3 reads CAISSLGQEQFF. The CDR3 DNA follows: TGTGCCATCAGTTCCCTTGGACAGGAGCAGTTCTTC.

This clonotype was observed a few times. CDR3 region: CASSRQRGNTEAFF. The CDR3, as DNA: TGCGCCAGCAGCCGACAAAGGGGTAACACTGAAGCTTTCTTT. The chain recombines TRBV4-1 with TRBJ1-1, with a weak D call TRBD1 (5 bases). Trimming removed 4 bases from V and 2 bases from J, with 11 bases in between. The CDR3 consists of 14 residues. In germline, CDR1 is MGHRA, CDR2 YSYEKL.

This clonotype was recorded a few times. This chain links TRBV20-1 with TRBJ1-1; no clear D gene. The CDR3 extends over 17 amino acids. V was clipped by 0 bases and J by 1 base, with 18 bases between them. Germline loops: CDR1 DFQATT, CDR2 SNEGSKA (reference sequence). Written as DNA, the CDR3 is TGCAGTGCTAGAGATAAGGAGAGGCGGCAGACGAACACTGAAGCTTTCTTT. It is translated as CSARDKERRQTNTEAFF.